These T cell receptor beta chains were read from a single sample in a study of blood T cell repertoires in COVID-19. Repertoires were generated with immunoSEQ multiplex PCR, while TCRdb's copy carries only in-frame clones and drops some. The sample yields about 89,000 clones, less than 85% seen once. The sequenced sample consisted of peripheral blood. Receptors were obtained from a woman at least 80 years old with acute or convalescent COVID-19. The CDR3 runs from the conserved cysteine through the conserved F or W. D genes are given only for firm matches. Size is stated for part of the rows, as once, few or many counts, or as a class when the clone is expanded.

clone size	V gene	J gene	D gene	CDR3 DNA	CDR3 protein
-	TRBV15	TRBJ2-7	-	TGTGCCACCAGCAGGGCTTCCGAGCAGTACTTC	CATSRASEQYF
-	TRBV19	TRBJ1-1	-	TGTGCCAGTAAGGGAGCTCAGGCTGAAGCTTTCTTT	CASKGAQAEAFF
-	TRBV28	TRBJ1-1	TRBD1	TGTGCCAGCAGTTTAGGGGGACAGGGCGGCACTGAAGCTTTCTTT	CASSLGGQGGTEAFF
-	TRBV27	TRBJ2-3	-	TGTGCCAGCAGTACCGCTTATGGGGCGGGGGCCACAGATACGCAGTATTTT	CASSTAYGAGATDTQYF
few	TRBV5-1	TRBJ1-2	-	TGCGCCAGCAGCTCAAGGGGCGCGGAGGGTGGCTACACCTTC	CASSSRGAEGGYTF
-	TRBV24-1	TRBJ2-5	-	TGTGCCACCAGTGATTTGCAGTTACTAGGACGGCACCAAGAGACCCAGTACTTC	CATSDLQLLGRHQETQYF
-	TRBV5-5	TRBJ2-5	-	TGTGCCAGCAGTCTGTATGGAGCGTTTCAAGAGACCCAGTACTTC	CASSLYGAFQETQYF
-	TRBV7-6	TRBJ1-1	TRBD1	TGTGCCAGCAGCTTAGGACAGGGCTGGAACACTGAAGCTTTCTTT	CASSLGQGWNTEAFF
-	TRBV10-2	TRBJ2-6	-	TGCGCCAGCAGTGAGTTTAGGGTGACAGCTGGGGCCAACGTCCTGACTTTC	CASSEFRVTAGANVLTF
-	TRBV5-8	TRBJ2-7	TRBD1	TGTGCCAGCAGCTTGGCCAGGGGGCCTTGGAAGGGGCGAACGTACGAGCAGTACTTC	CASSLARGPWKGRTYEQYF
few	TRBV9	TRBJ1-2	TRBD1	TGTGCCAGCAGCGCGAGACGGGACAGGGGGCTCGCTAACTATGGCTACACCTTC	CASSARRDRGLANYGYTF
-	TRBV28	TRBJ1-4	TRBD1	TGTGCCAGCAGCTTCCCGACAGGGGGTGCTGAAAAACTGTTTTTT	CASSFPTGGAEKLFF
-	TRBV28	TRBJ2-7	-	TGTGCCAGCAGTTTAGGGGACTTGAGGGCCTACGAGCAGTACTTC	CASSLGDLRAYEQYF
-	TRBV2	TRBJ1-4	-	TGTGCCAGCAGTGTCAGGGGTGAGAGTGAAAAACTGTTTTTT	CASSVRGESEKLFF
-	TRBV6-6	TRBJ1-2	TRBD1	TGTGCCAGCAGTTCGGGACAGCCTTATGGCTACACCTTC	CASSSGQPYGYTF
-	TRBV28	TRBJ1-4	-	TGTGCCAGCAGTCCTGGGGGGACTAATGAAAAACTGTTTTTT	CASSPGGTNEKLFF
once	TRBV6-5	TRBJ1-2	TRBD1	TGTGCCAGCAGGGGACAGGGGAGGGGCAAGGGCTACACCTTC	CASRGQGRGKGYTF
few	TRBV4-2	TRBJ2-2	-	TGTGCCAGCAGCCAAGGCCGGGAGAACGGGGAGCTGTTTTTT	CASSQGRENGELFF
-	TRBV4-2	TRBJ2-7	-	TGTGCCAGCAGCCCGGGACTCTACCACTACGAGCAGTACTTC	CASSPGLYHYEQYF
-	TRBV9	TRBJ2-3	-	TGTGCCAGCAGCGTAGCACGGTACACAGATACGCAGTATTTT	CASSVARYTDTQYF
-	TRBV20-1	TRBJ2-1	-	TGCAGTGCTAGAAGGGGTGAGCAGTTCTTC	CSARRGEQFF
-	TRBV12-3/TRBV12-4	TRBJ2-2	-	TGTGCCAGCCCTTTCGCGTTCACCGGGGAGCTGTTTTTT	CASPFAFTGELFF
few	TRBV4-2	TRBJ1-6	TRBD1	TGTGCCAGCAGCCCCCGGGACAGGGTCTATAATTCACCCCTCCACTTT	CASSPRDRVYNSPLHF
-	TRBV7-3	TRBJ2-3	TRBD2	TGTGCCAGCAGCCTGTTAGCGGGGAGCACAGATACGCAGTATTTT	CASSLLAGSTDTQYF